This entry features one T cell receptor beta chain sequence. Antigen: not known. V shed 5 bases, J shed 0 bases, and the junction held 11 bases outside the gene matches. Germline CDR1 and CDR2: SGHNT and YENEEA. This CDR3 is built from 17 residues. The PCR made use of 60 Vbeta and 13 Jbeta primers. TCRdb's table, derived via immunoSEQ multiplex PCR, lists solely in-frame clones and lacks some. Here the sample spans 150,000 to 190,000 clones, about three quarters being singletons. These data originate in a study of cytomegalovirus exposure and HLA in healthy donors. Study-level findings and limits: The study found most TCR sequences rare, yet found some public TCRs in many donors.

The source of this sequence is a man younger than 35 in good health and CMV-seronegative. V and J are TRBV11-3 and TRBJ2-3; TRBD2 matches 7 bases. Sequences were obtained from PBMCs. CDR3: CASSNPGGGGSTDTQYF. CDR3 DNA sequence: TGTGCCAGCAGCAACCCCGGCGGGGGAGGGAGCACAGATACGCAGTATTTT.